This T cell receptor (beta chain) was recorded in a study of healthy donors' naive CD4 and CD8 T cells. Overall study findings and caveats: A reported CD4+/CD8+ bias affected most V and J genes in naive cells. Homeostatic proliferation of naive T cells was not examined as a bias source.

CD4+CD8-CD45RO-CD45RA+ cells were naive CD4+; CD8+CD4-CD45RA+CD27bright cells were naive CD8+. Trimming at V came to 6 bases and at J to 0 bases, leaving 7 bases not matched to a gene. CDR3 length: 16 amino acids. Germline V gene sequence: CDR1 SQVTM, CDR2 ANQGSEA. Comments on this clonotype: What it recognizes is unknown.

Each TCR library used 500 ng of total RNA and a linear amplification protocol. TCRdb re-called the reads through MiXCR, storing one row per CDR3 protein. The profile shows 150,000 to 200,000 distinct CDR3 sequences, about four fifths of them singletons. The sequence derives from a pool of human donors in good health; the sample pools cells from several healthy donors. The J gene is TRBJ2-1, the V gene TRBV29-1, with 11 bases that match TRBD2. Sample: naive CD4+ and CD8+ T cells sorted from blood, pooled from several donors. CDR3 sequence (DNA): TGCAGCGTGGGGACTAGCGGTTGGAGCTCCTACAATGAGCAGTTCTTC. Encoded protein: CSVGTSGWSSYNEQFF.